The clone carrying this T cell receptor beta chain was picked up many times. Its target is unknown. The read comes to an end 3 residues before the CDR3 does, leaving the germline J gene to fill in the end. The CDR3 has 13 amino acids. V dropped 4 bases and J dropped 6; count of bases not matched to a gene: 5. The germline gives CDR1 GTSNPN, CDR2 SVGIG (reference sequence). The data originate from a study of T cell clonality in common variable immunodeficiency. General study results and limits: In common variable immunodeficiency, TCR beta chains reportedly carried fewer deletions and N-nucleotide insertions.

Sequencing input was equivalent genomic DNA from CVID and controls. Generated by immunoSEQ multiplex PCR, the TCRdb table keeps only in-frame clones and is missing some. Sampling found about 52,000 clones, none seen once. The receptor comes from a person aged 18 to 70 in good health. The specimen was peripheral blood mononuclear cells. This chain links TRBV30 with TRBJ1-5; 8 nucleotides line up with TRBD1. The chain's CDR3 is CAWTGQGGQPQHF. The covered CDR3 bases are TGTGCCTGGACCGGACAGGGAGGTCAGCCC.